This entry lists 28 T cell receptor beta chains sequenced from one sample in a study of cytomegalovirus exposure and HLA in healthy donors. Primers: 60 Vbeta forward and 13 Jbeta reverse. This table comes from immunoSEQ multiplex PCR, and its TCRdb copy is limited to in-frame clones, with some not included. In total, the table holds 75,000 to 95,000 clones. The specimen was PBMCs. Receptors originate from a woman aged 60-75 years in good health and CMV-seronegative.

The rearrangement joins TRBV11-3 to TRBJ2-2; 12 bases are shared with TRBD1. The germline CDR1 and CDR2 sequences are SGHNT and YENEEA. Unmatched junction bases numbered 6, after V lost 5 bases and J lost 5 bases. This CDR3 comprises 16 residues. This chain's CDR3 is CASSKGDRGRTGELFF. The CDR3 DNA sequence: TGTGCCAGCAGCAAGGGGGACAGGGGGCGAACCGGGGAGCTGTTTTTT.

The V gene is TRBV7-2, the J gene TRBJ2-7, with a tentative D call TRBD1 (6 bases). This CDR3 region has 15 residues. CDR1 is SGHTA, CDR2 FQGNSA, per germline. Trimming cost V 6 bases and J 2 bases, with 17 bases left between them. This CDR3 reads CASRAPGQLPYEQYF. The CDR3 bases are TGTGCCAGCAGAGCCCCTGGACAGTTGCCCTACGAGCAGTACTTC. Variable domain in full (rest from reference TRBV7-2 and TRBJ2-7): GAGVSQSPSNKVTEKGKDVELRCDPISGHTALYWYRQSLGQGLEFLIYFQGNSAPDKSGLPSDRFSAERTGGSVSTLTIQRTQQEDSAVYLCASRAPGQLPYEQYFGPGTRLTVT.

In the case of this clone: Its ends do not fully match the called genes, so a read error is possible. The CDR3 sequence: CASSLGLAGDTNIQCF. The CDR3 DNA is TGCGCCAGCAGCTTAGGGCTAGCGGGAGACACAAACATTCAGTGCTTC. The chain couples TRBV5-1 to TRBJ2-4, with 10 positions matching TRBD2. CDR3 length: 16 amino acids. Germline CDR1 reads SGHRS; CDR2 reads YFSETQ.

The rearrangement joins TRBV30 to TRBJ2-3; D not certain. Looked up from germline, CDR1 is GTSNPN and CDR2 is SVGIG (reference sequence). The germline V and J ends were trimmed by 1 base and 2 bases, with 10 bases remaining between them. The CDR3 runs to 14 residues. CDR3 in DNA: TGTGCCTGGAGTGAAAACAGAGTCACAGATACGCAGTATTTT. Encoded protein: CAWSENRVTDTQYF.

The J gene is TRBJ2-5, the V gene TRBV27; 7 nucleotides align to TRBD1. TRBJ2-7 matches the DNA end more closely, so the J call is doubtful. CDR3 size: 16 residues. CDR1 MNHEY and CDR2 SMNVEV come from the germline V gene (reference sequence). Here the CDR3 reads CASSSRDRENSYEQYF. The CDR3 DNA reads as TGTGCCAGCAGTTCCAGAGACAGGGAAAACTCCTACGAGCAGTACTTC.

This chain connects TRBV2 to TRBJ2-7, with D possibly TRBD2 on 6 matching bases. The CDR3 has 15 amino acids. The ends were cut back, 7 bases at V and 1 base at J, with 17 bases in the middle. Germline values: CDR1 SNHLY, CDR2 FYNNEI. CDR3 sequence reads: CASIGGSRPSYEQYF. In DNA, the CDR3 is TGTGCCAGCATCGGGGGATCTCGACCTTCCTACGAGCAGTACTTC.

The CDR3 DNA is TGTGCCACCGGGGATGAGCAGTTCTTC. Protein sequence: CATGDEQFF. The gene calls are TRBV19 and TRBJ2-1; possibly TRBD2 for D (5 bases). Between the trimmed V and J ends, which lost 10 bases and 8 bases, there was a span of 6 bases. Germline assignment: CDR1 LNHDA and CDR2 SQIVND (reference sequence). This CDR3 has 9 residues.

This chain connects TRBV19 to TRBJ1-1; D remains unclear. The CDR3 contains 17 residues. The V end lost 7 bases, the J end lost 1 base, and 22 bases lay between the germline ends. Germline CDR1 is LNHDA and CDR2 is SQIVND (reference sequence). Written as DNA, the CDR3 is TGTGCCAGTACCTACCCCGGGTCTCCCCAAGGGAACACTGAAGCTTTCTTT. It specifies CASTYPGSPQGNTEAFF.

The CDR3 sequence is CASSEALLRTSGIFYEQYF. The CDR3 DNA sequence: TGTGCCAGCAGTGAAGCGCTTCTTAGGACTAGCGGGATTTTTTACGAGCAGTACTTC. This chain joins TRBV6-1 and TRBJ2-7; TRBD2 matches 12 bases. The CDR3 runs to 19 residues. CDR1 is MNHNS, CDR2 SASEGT, per germline. The V segment lost 0 bases and the J segment 4 bases; nucleotides outside the gene matches: 13.

The chain has TRBV7-8 and TRBJ1-2; weak D call: TRBD1 (6 bases). V lost 1 base to trimming and J lost 4 bases, with 22 bases between them. This CDR3 region has 18 residues. Germline CDR1 and CDR2: SGHVS and FQNEAQ. For the CDR3, the DNA is TGTGCCAGCAGCTTAGTCTGGGACACTACTACCGGATCCTATGGCTACACCTTC. Amino acid sequence: CASSLVWDTTTGSYGYTF.

The rearrangement joins TRBV7-9 to TRBJ2-3; D is possibly TRBD1 (6 bases). V was clipped by 2 bases and J by 2 bases, with 11 bases between them. The CDR3 contains 15 residues. Germline V gene data show CDR1 as SEHNR and CDR2 as FQNEAQ (reference sequence). DNA for the CDR3: TGTGCCAGCAGCTTAATGGCAGGGGACACAGATACGCAGTATTTT. It encodes CASSLMAGDTDTQYF.

This chain uses TRBV29-1 with TRBJ1-5; unclear D gene. The V end lost 4 bases, the J end lost 2 bases, and 9 bases lay between the germline ends. Per the germline V gene, CDR1 is SQVTM and CDR2 is ANQGSEA. The CDR3 has 13 amino acids. The CDR3 nucleotides read TGCAGCGTTGTCGCGGGCGGCAATCAGCCCCAGCATTTT. This translates into CSVVAGGNQPQHF.

The chain employs TRBV5-1 and TRBJ2-2; D might be TRBD1 (6 bases). Germline values: CDR1 SGHRS, CDR2 YFSETQ. Deletions cut 1 base from V and 5 bases from J, with 18 bases between. The CDR3 totals 17 residues. CDR3: CASSLQGRGDKTGELFF. The CDR3, as DNA: TGCGCCAGCAGCTTGCAGGGGCGAGGCGATAAAACCGGGGAGCTGTTTTTT. The full variable domain, with the rest looked up from reference TRBV5-1 and TRBJ2-2, is KAGVTQTPRYLIKTRGQQVTLSCSPISGHRSVSWYQQTPGQGLQFLFEYFSETQRNKGNFPGRFSGRQFSNSRSEMNVSTLELGDSALYLCASSLQGRGDKTGELFFGEGSRLTVL.

This sequence joins TRBV10-3 and TRBJ2-3; tentative D call: TRBD2 (5 bases). This CDR3 contains 17 residues. Per the germline V gene, CDR1 is ENHRY and CDR2 is SYGVKD. V lost 3 bases and J lost 3, with 19 bases in between. The DNA for the CDR3 is TGTGCCATCAGTGAAGCTGGAGGTGACCAGGAGACAGATACGCAGTATTTT. It is translated as CAISEAGGDQETDTQYF.

The chain couples TRBV11-2 to TRBJ2-7; 7 bases are a match to TRBD1. V lost 3 bases, J lost 4 bases, and 6 bases stayed unmatched. There are 14 residues in the CDR3. Germline V CDR1 and CDR2: SGHAT, FQNNGV. The CDR3 DNA follows: TGTGCCAGCAGCTTCTCGGGACAGCAATACGAGCAGTACTTC. Translation gives CASSFSGQQYEQYF.

The rearrangement joins TRBV6-1 to TRBJ1-1, with D maybe TRBD1 (6 bases). The CDR3 extends over 14 amino acids. The ends were cut back, 8 bases at V and 1 base at J, with 14 bases in the middle. Looked up from germline, CDR1 is MNHNS and CDR2 is SASEGT. The CDR3 sequence: CASSIQGWNTEAFF. The DNA of the CDR3 is TGTGCCAGCTCTATACAGGGATGGAACACTGAAGCTTTCTTT.

The V call is TRBV19, the J call TRBJ1-5, with 12 bases identical to TRBD1. The CDR3 has 17 residues. The V gene end was trimmed by 8 bases and the J gene end by 6 bases; junction bases not matched to a gene: 14. The germline V gene encodes CDR1 LNHDA and CDR2 SQIVND (reference sequence). DNA for the CDR3: TGTGCCAGTCAACAAAGGGGGGGACAGGGGGCAAGTCAGCCCCAGCATTTT. It translates to CASQQRGGQGASQPQHF.

This chain joins TRBV7-9 and TRBJ2-7; D is unresolved. CDR1 is SEHNR, CDR2 FQNEAQ, per germline (reference sequence). The CDR3 is 13 amino acids. Trimming removed 3 bases at V and 1 base at J, with 7 bases between. In nucleotides, the CDR3 is TGTGCCAGCAGCTTTGTCAGTTCCTACGAGCAGTACTTC. It specifies CASSFVSSYEQYF. The full variable domain, in which reference TRBV7-9 and TRBJ2-7 provide the parts outside the CDR3, is DTGVSQNPRHKITKRGQNVTFRCDPISEHNRLYWYRQTLGQGPEFLTYFQNEAQLEKSRLLSDRFSAERPKGSFSTLEIQRTEQGDSAMYLCASSFVSSYEQYFGPGTRLTVT.

The chain couples TRBV5-4 to TRBJ2-6; D unclear. Trimming left V 0 bases short and J 0 bases short, with 7 bases between. This CDR3 comprises 16 residues. Germline loops: CDR1 SGHNT, CDR2 YYREEE (reference sequence). The CDR3 DNA reads as TGTGCCAGCAGCTTGGATCAGTTCTCTGGGGCCAACGTCCTGACTTTC. Translated: CASSLDQFSGANVLTF.

The chain's CDR3 is CASSLSLTGNQPQHF. As DNA, the CDR3 is TGTGCCAGCAGCCTTTCCCTGACGGGGAATCAGCCCCAGCATTTT. V is TRBV13 and J is TRBJ1-5; D not resolved. Trimming pared 5 bases from V and 4 bases from J, leaving 15 bases between. Germline CDR1 PRHDT, CDR2 FYEKMQ (reference sequence). This CDR3 spans 15 amino acids.

The V gene is TRBV7-9, the J gene TRBJ1-1, with D tentatively TRBD1 (5 bases). Trimming took 5 bases from V and 0 from J, leaving 10 bases between them. This CDR3 has 14 amino acids. CDR1 and CDR2 (germline): SEHNR, FQNEAQ (reference sequence). The CDR3 loop reads CASSPDSMNTEAFF. In nucleotides, the CDR3 is TGTGCCAGCAGCCCCGACAGCATGAACACTGAAGCTTTCTTT. The full variable domain, rest sourced from reference TRBV7-9 and TRBJ1-1, is DTGVSQNPRHKITKRGQNVTFRCDPISEHNRLYWYRQTLGQGPEFLTYFQNEAQLEKSRLLSDRFSAERPKGSFSTLEIQRTEQGDSAMYLCASSPDSMNTEAFFGQGTRLTVV.

The genes are TRBV6-5 and TRBJ2-5; unclear D gene. The CDR3 covers 14 residues. Trimming stripped 2 bases from V and 2 bases from J, with 9 bases between. In germline, CDR1 is MNHEY, CDR2 SVGAGI. The CDR3 region is CASSYGRLQETQYF. The CDR3 DNA reads as TGTGCCAGCAGTTACGGCAGGTTACAAGAGACCCAGTACTTC.

The chain is built from TRBV27 and TRBJ1-5, with 10 bases fitting TRBD1. The V gene end was trimmed by 4 bases and the J gene end by 7 bases; junction bases not matched to a gene: 4. Germline CDR1 MNHEY, CDR2 SMNVEV (reference sequence). CDR3 length: 14 amino acids. As DNA, the CDR3 is TGTGCCAGCAGTTCCCGGACAGGGGGGCAGCCCCAGCATTTT. Translating gives CASSSRTGGQPQHF.

The CDR3 spells CASSLAASGSTYEQYF. CDR3 DNA sequence: TGTGCCAGCAGCTTAGCGGCTAGCGGGAGCACCTACGAGCAGTACTTC. V usage is TRBV7-2 and J usage is TRBJ2-7; 10 bases are a match to TRBD2. V shed 0 bases and J 2 bases; nucleotides not matched to a gene: 4. Germline-derived CDR1 and CDR2 are SGHTA and FQGNSA. The CDR3 covers 16 residues.

This rearrangement joins TRBV4-2 to TRBJ1-1; D gene unclear. The CDR3 spans 9 residues. With 8 bases removed from V and 11 bases from J, the gap between germline ends came to 9 bases. Germline V gives CDR1 LGHNA, CDR2 YNFKEQ. CDR3 region: CASPFQAFF. CDR3 DNA: TGTGCCAGCCCCTTCCAGGCTTTCTTT.

This chain uses TRBV5-1 with TRBJ2-2; D is ambiguous. Germline assignment: CDR1 SGHRS and CDR2 YFSETQ. This CDR3 comprises 17 residues. The ends were cut back, 0 bases at V and 4 bases at J, with 16 bases in the middle. CDR3 protein: CASSLVLTPRPTGELFF. CDR3 nucleotides: TGCGCCAGCAGCTTGGTACTCACCCCGCGTCCCACCGGGGAGCTGTTTTTT.

The V call is TRBV18, the J call TRBJ2-1, with 10 bases lining up with TRBD2. V was pared by 3 bases and J by 0 bases, with 2 bases of the junction left unmatched. Germline V gene lookup returns CDR1 KGHSH and CDR2 LQKENI. The CDR3 loop spans 16 amino acids. This CDR3 reads CASSPPSGSSYNEQFF. The CDR3 nucleotides are TGTGCCAGCTCACCTCCTAGCGGGAGCTCCTACAATGAGCAGTTCTTC.

The chain recombines TRBV7-8 with TRBJ2-1; the D gene is possibly TRBD1 (6 bases). V lost 6 bases and J lost 2, with 14 bases in between. The CDR3 is 15 residues long. CDR1 and CDR2 from the germline V gene are SGHVS and FQNEAQ. In DNA, the CDR3 is TGTGCCAGCAGACCAGGTTCAGGGGCCTACAATGAGCAGTTCTTC. This encodes CASRPGSGAYNEQFF.